This record looks at one T cell receptor (beta chain) sequence and its context. The data are from a study of blood T cell repertoires in COVID-19. Study at large: Both acute and convalescent COVID-19 samples were obtained from the United States, Italy and Spain. In each case, the material was cDNA or gDNA derived from T cells, B-cell-depleted T cells, or PBMCs.

This CDR3 contains 12 residues. V was shortened by 2 bases and J by 5 bases, with 6 bases between the two germline ends. Germline V gene lookup returns CDR1 MNHNS and CDR2 SASEGT. Authors' methods: Amplifying reference gene primers gave estimates of nucleated cell counts. The data were produced by immunoSEQ multiplex PCR, yet TCRdb's version contains in-frame clones alone and is incomplete. V, J and clone size are those of that table, while D and trimming were read from the DNA. The table records around 300,000 clones, more than 75% of them present only once. This chain uses TRBV6-1 with TRBJ1-2; D remains unclear. This receptor was taken from a man between 45 and 60 years old with active or convalescent COVID-19. The sample was peripheral blood. CDR3 DNA sequence: TGTGCCAGCAGTGAATTGAGTTATGGCTACACCTTC. Translated: CASSELSYGYTF.